This T cell receptor beta chain was captured by sequencing in a study of naive and memory T cell subsets. Study-wide results and limits: TCR transcript changes with activation or differentiation may affect this RNA method.

TCR cDNA received a 3' ligated oligonucleotide that carried a UMI. Unsorted total RNA, about 1 to 1000 ng, was DNase treated before reverse transcription. Four PCR rounds used nested alpha and beta constant region primers plus the SP2 primer. A single record per CDR3 protein comes from TCRdb applying MiXCR to the 5' RACE reads. The sample has more than 50,000 distinct CDR3 sequences, 8% seen once. A few counts support this clonotype. Its matching antigen is unknown. The CDR3 totals 16 residues. Trimming removed 6 bases from V and 0 bases from J, with 12 bases in between. The clonotype comes from a female donor in good health. The V and J genes are TRBV12-3 or TRBV12-4 and TRBJ2-6, with D hard to call. The CDR3 sequence: CASRTPRVSGANVLTF. The DNA for the CDR3 is TGTGCCAGCAGAACCCCTAGGGTCTCTGGGGCCAACGTCCTGACTTTC.